This T cell receptor beta chain stems from a study of monozygotic twins with inflammatory bowel disease. Whole-study findings and limits: With others, IBD patients shared fewer clonotypes than healthy twins did, especially with disease activity.

Template switching incorporated UMIs with a 6-nucleotide sample barcode. From its re-call of the 5' RACE reads, TCRdb lists each CDR3 protein once, without DNA. The listing records approximately 390,000 distinct CDR3 sequences. Details on this clonotype: Its specificity is unknown.

Looked up from germline, CDR1 is MNHEY and CDR2 is SVGAGI. The CDR3 sequence is 15 residues long. The gene calls are TRBV6-5 and TRBJ1-4; TCRdb reports TRBD1, a call that lacks DNA to check it against. Sequencing was done on a sample of blood. The TCR comes from a human donor with ulcerative colitis or Crohn's disease, or a healthy co-twin of an affected twin (not recorded which). The CDR3 protein is CASSYAGTGNEKLFF.